The 23 T cell receptor beta chains below all came from one sample that was sequenced in a study of T cell repertoires in ileal Crohn's disease. The method was immunoSEQ multiplex PCR; TCRdb's version includes in-frame clones alone and lacks a portion of them. This table holds about 15,000 clones, 75% to 85% found once. Sequencing input: ileal tissue. These receptor sequences come from an adult with Crohn's disease.

This clone was seen a handful of times. The chain is built from TRBV10-2 and TRBJ2-7, with D tentatively TRBD1 (5 bases). CDR1 and CDR2 from the germline V gene are WSHSY and SAAADI. The germline V and J ends were trimmed by 5 bases and 0 bases, with 14 bases remaining between them. This CDR3 spans 15 amino acids. This CDR3 reads CASSLRVGSSYEQYV. CDR3 coding DNA: TGCGCCAGCAGTCTCAGGGTGGGCAGCTCCTACGAGCAGTACGTC.

Only one count was recorded for this clone. The rearrangement joins TRBV19 to TRBJ1-2; the match to TRBD1 covers 8 bases. The CDR3 sequence is 14 residues long. Unmatched junction bases numbered 10, after V lost 9 bases and J lost 4 bases. Germline CDR1 is LNHDA and CDR2 is SQIVND (reference sequence). Written as DNA, the CDR3 is TGTGCCAGCGCGAGCCCGGGACAGGCCTATGGCTACACCTTC. The encoded protein is CASASPGQAYGYTF.

The rearrangement links TRBV28 to TRBJ2-6; maybe TRBD2 (7 bases). CDR3 size: 18 residues. Trimming pared 7 bases from V and 4 bases from J, leaving 23 bases between. The germline CDR1 and CDR2 sequences are MDHEN and SYDVKM. Written as DNA, the CDR3 is TGTGCCAGCACCCGCCCTGGGGGCGGGGGTAAGGGGGCCAACGTCCTGACTTTC. It is translated as CASTRPGGGGKGANVLTF.

Only one count was recorded for this clone. The chain has TRBV6-6 and TRBJ2-3, with 14 positions matching TRBD2. This CDR3 has 16 amino acids. After removal of 6 bases from V and 4 bases from J, the junction contained 6 bases not matched to a gene. Per germline, CDR1 MNHNY and CDR2 SVGAGI (reference sequence). The CDR3 loop is CASSLGLAGGADTQYF. In nucleotides, the CDR3 is TGTGCCAGCAGCCTAGGACTAGCGGGGGGTGCAGATACGCAGTATTTT.

V usage is TRBV10-1 and J usage is TRBJ2-1; 9 positions agree with TRBD2. CDR1 and CDR2 (germline): WNHNN, SYGVQD (reference sequence). CDR3 length equals 15 residues. The V and J ends lost 2 bases and 6 bases, in that order; junction bases with no gene match: 5. CDR3 sequence reads: CASSEEAGGPNEQFF. CDR3 bases: TGCGCCAGCAGTGAGGAGGCGGGAGGGCCCAATGAGCAGTTCTTC.

J is TRBJ1-1 and V is TRBV4-1; D might be TRBD1 (6 bases). The CDR3 is made up of 15 amino acids. CDR1 MGHRA and CDR2 YSYEKL come from the germline V gene. The V and J ends lost 0 bases and 4 bases respectively, with 12 bases between them. CDR3 protein: CASSQDQGGGTEAFF. The CDR3 DNA reads TGCGCCAGCAGCCAAGATCAAGGGGGTGGCACTGAAGCTTTCTTT.

The gene calls are TRBV7-9 and TRBJ1-5; D remains unclear. The germline gives CDR1 SEHNR, CDR2 FQNEAQ (reference sequence). CDR3 length: 13 amino acids. V was cut by 5 bases and J by 4 bases, with 9 bases left in between. CDR3 bases: TGTGCCAGCAGCGAGGGTGTGAATCAGCCCCAGCATTTT. Encoded protein: CASSEGVNQPQHF.

The V call is TRBV5-4, the J call TRBJ1-6; 10 bases match TRBD1. V dropped 0 bases and J dropped 7; count of bases not matched to a gene: 4. Germline CDR1 reads SGHNT; CDR2 reads YYREEE (reference sequence). CDR3 length: 16 amino acids. CDR3 nucleotide sequence: TGTGCCAGCAGCTTGGGCCCGGGACAGGGGAATTCACCCCTCCACTTT. This sequence encodes CASSLGPGQGNSPLHF.

This rearrangement joins TRBV6-6 to TRBJ2-7; a possible D gene is TRBD2 (6 bases). Trimming removed 5 bases at V and 4 bases at J, with 15 bases between. This CDR3 is 14 amino acids long. Per germline, CDR1 MNHNY and CDR2 SVGAGI (reference sequence). Here the CDR3 reads CASSHGQEGYEQYF. The CDR3 DNA reads TGTGCCAGCAGTCACGGGCAGGAGGGGTACGAGCAGTACTTC.

The chain carries TRBV21-1 and TRBJ2-2; the DNA was not used to check the table's D call, TRBD2. TRBV21-1 is deemed a pseudogene. The CDR3 is made up of 20 amino acids. The CDR3 loop is CASSKVVGLAGHRGTGELFF. The CDR3 coding sequence is TGTGCCAGCAGCAAAGTAGTGGGACTAGCGGGCCACCGAGGGACCGGGGAGCTGTTTTTT.

The V call is TRBV5-8, the J call TRBJ1-2; 8 positions match TRBD1. V shed 2 bases, J shed 7 bases, and the junction held 4 bases outside the gene matches. The CDR3 is made up of 13 amino acids. CDR1 is SGHTS, CDR2 YDEGEE, per germline. This CDR3 reads CASSFGQGGGYTF. In nucleotides, the CDR3 is TGTGCCAGCAGCTTTGGACAGGGCGGTGGCTACACCTTC.

V and J are TRBV9 and TRBJ2-7; 7 positions match TRBD1. V was pared by 3 bases and J by 0 bases, with 3 bases of the junction left unmatched. This CDR3 region has 14 residues. From germline, CDR1 is SGDLS and CDR2 YYNGEE. CDR3 in amino acids: CASSATGSSYEQYF. CDR3 nucleotides: TGTGCCAGCAGCGCGACAGGGTCCTCCTACGAGCAGTACTTC.

The J gene is TRBJ2-3, the V gene TRBV10-3, with 10 nucleotides matching TRBD2. CDR1 is ENHRY and CDR2 is SYGVKD in the germline V gene. V trimming: 10 bases; J trimming: 2 bases; junction bases outside the gene matches: 12. The CDR3 totals 16 residues. The CDR3 is CATKTGAGGVTDTQYF. The DNA for the CDR3 is TGTGCCACCAAAACGGGAGCGGGAGGGGTCACAGATACGCAGTATTTT.

The gene calls are TRBV27 and TRBJ1-2; D not resolved. The length of the CDR3 is 11 residues. The germline CDR1 and CDR2 sequences are MNHEY and SMNVEV (reference sequence). Trimming removed 8 bases at V and 9 bases at J, with 13 bases between. The CDR3 nucleotides are TGTGCCAGCGGCCGGGCGGGGAGCTACACCTTC. It is translated as CASGRAGSYTF.

This clone was seen once. This rearrangement joins TRBV12-5 to TRBJ2-1; 7 positions match TRBD2. Trimming removed 4 bases from V and 2 bases from J; junction bases left unmatched: 2. This CDR3 comprises 14 residues. Germline assignment: CDR1 LGHNT and CDR2 FRNRAP. The CDR3 sequence: CASGSGLAYNEQFF. The CDR3 bases are TGTGCTAGTGGTTCCGGACTAGCCTACAATGAGCAGTTCTTC.

V and J are TRBV5-1 and TRBJ1-2; D may be TRBD1 (5 bases). Deletions cut 2 bases from V and 4 bases from J, with 21 bases between. Per the germline V gene, CDR1 is SGHRS and CDR2 is YFSETQ. This CDR3 has 17 amino acids. The chain's CDR3 is CASSFLSGVQSPYGYTF. CDR3 sequence (DNA): TGCGCCAGCAGCTTCCTATCGGGGGTACAGAGCCCCTATGGCTACACCTTC.

This chain uses TRBV9 with TRBJ2-3, with D unresolved. V lost 1 base and J lost 7, with 19 bases in between. CDR3 length equals 16 residues. The V gene's germline CDR1 is SGDLS and CDR2 YYNGEE. The CDR3 spells CASSVQGAPLANTQYF. In DNA form, the CDR3 reads TGTGCCAGCAGCGTACAAGGAGCCCCCCTCGCGAATACGCAGTATTTT.

The gene calls are TRBV6-1 and TRBJ2-1, with D possibly being TRBD2 (6 bases). CDR3 length: 15 amino acids. V lost 2 bases to trimming and J lost 5 bases, with 13 bases between them. CDR1 is MNHNS and CDR2 is SASEGT in the germline V gene. The CDR3 protein is CASSEKGRTDNEQFF. CDR3 nucleotide sequence: TGTGCCAGCAGTGAAAAGGGGAGGACTGACAATGAGCAGTTCTTC.

V and J are TRBV10-1 and TRBJ1-1; possible D gene TRBD1, 5 bases. The CDR3 contains 14 residues. V lost 9 bases to trimming and J lost 2 bases, with 16 bases between them. CDR1 and CDR2 from the germline V gene are WNHNN and SYGVQD (reference sequence). Here the CDR3 DNA reads TGCGCCAGTTCCTTTGGGGGAGGTAACACTGAAGCTTTCTTT. Protein sequence: CASSFGGGNTEAFF.

Only a few counts were recorded for this clone. The V and J genes are TRBV7-8 and TRBJ2-5; 10 nucleotides match TRBD2. V lost 3 bases, J lost 5 bases, and 6 bases stayed unmatched. The CDR3 runs to 15 residues. Germline V gene lookup returns CDR1 SGHVS and CDR2 FQNEAQ. CDR3 amino acids: CASSFQAGGHETQYF. The CDR3 DNA sequence: TGTGCCAGCAGCTTTCAAGCGGGGGGGCACGAGACCCAGTACTTC.

This chain joins TRBV19 and TRBJ1-1; D not resolved. V gave up 2 bases and J gave up 1 base, with 5 bases separating them. The CDR3 has 13 residues. Germline V gene lookup returns CDR1 LNHDA and CDR2 SQIVND (reference sequence). CDR3 residues: CASSIQANTEAFF. CDR3 coding DNA: TGTGCCAGTAGTATACAGGCGAACACTGAAGCTTTCTTT.

The chain uses TRBV27 and TRBJ1-2, with D perhaps matching TRBD1 (5 bases). Germline V gene data show CDR1 as MNHEY and CDR2 as SMNVEV (reference sequence). This CDR3 is 14 amino acids long. Trimming cost V 5 bases and J 8 bases, with 18 bases left between them. CDR3 DNA sequence: TGTGCCAGCAGTACCACTTCCGGGGGAGAAGGCTACACCTTC. Protein: CASSTTSGGEGYTF.

The chain links TRBV7-9 to TRBJ1-2; D gene uncertain. The CDR3 covers 14 residues. V was trimmed by 0 bases and J by 8 bases, leaving 13 bases between them. The germline gives CDR1 SEHNR, CDR2 FQNEAQ (reference sequence). DNA for the CDR3: TGTGCCAGCAGCTTAGCGGGTCCCCGGGAGGGCTACACCTTC. It yields the protein CASSLAGPREGYTF. Using reference TRBV7-9 and TRBJ1-2 for the parts outside the CDR3, the full variable domain is DTGVSQNPRHKITKRGQNVTFRCDPISEHNRLYWYRQTLGQGPEFLTYFQNEAQLEKSRLLSDRFSAERPKGSFSTLEIQRTEQGDSAMYLCASSLAGPREGYTFGSGTRLTVV.